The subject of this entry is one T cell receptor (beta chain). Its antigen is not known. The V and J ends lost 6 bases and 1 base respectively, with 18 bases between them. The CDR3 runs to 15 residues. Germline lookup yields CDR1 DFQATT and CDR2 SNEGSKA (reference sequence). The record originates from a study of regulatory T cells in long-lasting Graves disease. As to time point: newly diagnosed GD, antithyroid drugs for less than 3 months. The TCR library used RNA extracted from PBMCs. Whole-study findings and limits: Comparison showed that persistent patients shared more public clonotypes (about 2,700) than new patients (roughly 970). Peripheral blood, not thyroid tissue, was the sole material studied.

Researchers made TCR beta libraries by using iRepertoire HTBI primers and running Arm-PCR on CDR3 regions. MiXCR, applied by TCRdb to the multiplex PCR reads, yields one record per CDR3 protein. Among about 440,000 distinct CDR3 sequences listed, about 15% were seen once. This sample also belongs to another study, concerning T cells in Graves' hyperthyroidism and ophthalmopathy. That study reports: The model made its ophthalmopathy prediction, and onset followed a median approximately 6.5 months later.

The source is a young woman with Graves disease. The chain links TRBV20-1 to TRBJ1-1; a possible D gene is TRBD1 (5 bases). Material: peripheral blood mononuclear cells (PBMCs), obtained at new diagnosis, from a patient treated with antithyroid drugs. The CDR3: CSAGVPGRRNTEAFF. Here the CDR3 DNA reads TGCAGTGCCGGTGTCCCAGGGAGAAGGAACACTGAAGCTTTCTTT.